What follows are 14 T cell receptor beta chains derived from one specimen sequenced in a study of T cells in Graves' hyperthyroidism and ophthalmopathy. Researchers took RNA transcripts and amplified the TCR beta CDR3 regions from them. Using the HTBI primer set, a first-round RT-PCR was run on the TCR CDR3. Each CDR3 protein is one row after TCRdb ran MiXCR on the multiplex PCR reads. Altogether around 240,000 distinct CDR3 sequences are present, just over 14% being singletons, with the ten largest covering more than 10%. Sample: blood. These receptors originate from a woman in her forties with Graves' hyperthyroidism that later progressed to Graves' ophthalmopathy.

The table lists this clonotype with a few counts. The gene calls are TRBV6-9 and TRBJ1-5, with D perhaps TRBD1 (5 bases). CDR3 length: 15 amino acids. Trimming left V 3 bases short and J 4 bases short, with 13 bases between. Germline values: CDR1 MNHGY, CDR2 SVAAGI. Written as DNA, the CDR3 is TGTGCCAGCAGTTACTTAGGGACTGAGAATCAGCCCCAGCATTTT. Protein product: CASSYLGTENQPQHF.

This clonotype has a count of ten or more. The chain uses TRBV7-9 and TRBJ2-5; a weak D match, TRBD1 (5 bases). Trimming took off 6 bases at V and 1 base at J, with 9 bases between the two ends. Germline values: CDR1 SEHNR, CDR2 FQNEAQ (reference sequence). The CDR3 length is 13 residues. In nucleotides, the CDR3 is TGTGCCAGCAGATCCCAGGGCCAAGAGACCCAGTACTTC. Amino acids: CASRSQGQETQYF.

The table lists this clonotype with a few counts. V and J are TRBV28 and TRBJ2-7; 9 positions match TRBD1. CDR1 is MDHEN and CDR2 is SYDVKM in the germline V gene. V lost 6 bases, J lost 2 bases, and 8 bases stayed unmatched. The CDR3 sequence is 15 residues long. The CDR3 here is CASSLPGTGPYEQYF. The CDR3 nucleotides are TGTGCCAGCAGCCTCCCCGGGACAGGGCCCTACGAGCAGTACTTC.

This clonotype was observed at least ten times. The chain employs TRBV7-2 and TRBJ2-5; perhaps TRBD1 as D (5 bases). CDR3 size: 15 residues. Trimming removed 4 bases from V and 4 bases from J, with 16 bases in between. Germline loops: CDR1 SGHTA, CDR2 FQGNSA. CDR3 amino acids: CASSSLAGRLETQYF. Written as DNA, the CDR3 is TGTGCCAGCAGCTCGCTGGCAGGGCGGTTAGAGACCCAGTACTTC.

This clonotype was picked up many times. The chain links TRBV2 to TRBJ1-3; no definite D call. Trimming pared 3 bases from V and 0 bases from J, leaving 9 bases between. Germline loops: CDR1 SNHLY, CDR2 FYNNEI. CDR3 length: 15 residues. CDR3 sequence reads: CASSDEPFSGNTIYF. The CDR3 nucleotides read TGTGCCAGCAGTGACGAACCGTTCTCTGGAAACACCATATATTTT.

CDR3 protein: CASRPDLDRGNQPQHF. Here the CDR3 DNA reads TGTGCCAGTAGGCCGGACCTTGACAGGGGCAATCAGCCCCAGCATTTT. The chain joins TRBV19 to TRBJ1-5; 7 bases match TRBD1. This CDR3 is 16 amino acids long. The germline V gene has CDR1 LNHDA and CDR2 SQIVND (reference sequence). J lost 2 bases, V lost 6 bases, and 10 bases had no gene match.

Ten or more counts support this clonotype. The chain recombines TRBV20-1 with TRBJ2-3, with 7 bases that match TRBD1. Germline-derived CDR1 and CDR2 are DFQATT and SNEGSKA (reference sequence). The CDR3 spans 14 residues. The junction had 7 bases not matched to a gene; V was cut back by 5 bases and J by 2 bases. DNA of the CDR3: TGCAGTGCTGGGACAGTTGACTACACAGATACGCAGTATTTT. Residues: CSAGTVDYTDTQYF.

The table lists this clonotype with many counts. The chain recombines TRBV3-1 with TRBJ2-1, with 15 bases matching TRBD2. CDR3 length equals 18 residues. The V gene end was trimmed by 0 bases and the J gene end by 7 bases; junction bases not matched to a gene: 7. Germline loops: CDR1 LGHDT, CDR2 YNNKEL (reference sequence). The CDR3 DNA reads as TGTGCCAGCAGCCAAGAGCCCACGGGACTAGCGGGAGGAAATGAGCAGTTCTTC. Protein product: CASSQEPTGLAGGNEQFF.

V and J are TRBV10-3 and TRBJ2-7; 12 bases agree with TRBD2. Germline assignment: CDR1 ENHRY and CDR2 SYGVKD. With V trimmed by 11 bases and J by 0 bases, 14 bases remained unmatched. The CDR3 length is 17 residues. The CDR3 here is CASAGTSGQKSSYEQYF. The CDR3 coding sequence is TGTGCCTCGGCGGGGACTAGCGGGCAGAAAAGCTCCTACGAGCAGTACTTC.

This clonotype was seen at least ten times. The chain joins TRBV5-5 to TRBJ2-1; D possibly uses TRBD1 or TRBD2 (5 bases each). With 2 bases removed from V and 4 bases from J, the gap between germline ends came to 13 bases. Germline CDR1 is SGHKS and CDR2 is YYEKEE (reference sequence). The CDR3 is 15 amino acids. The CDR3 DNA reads TGTGCCAGCAGCTTCAGATCGGGACCTTACAATGAGCAGTTCTTC. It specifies CASSFRSGPYNEQFF.

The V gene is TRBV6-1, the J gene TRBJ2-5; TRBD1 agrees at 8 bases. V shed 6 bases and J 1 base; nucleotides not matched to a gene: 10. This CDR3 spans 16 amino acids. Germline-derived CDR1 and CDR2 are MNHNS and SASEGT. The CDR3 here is CASRRKGQAAQETQYF. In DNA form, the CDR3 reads TGTGCCAGCAGGCGAAAGGGACAGGCCGCCCAAGAGACCCAGTACTTC.

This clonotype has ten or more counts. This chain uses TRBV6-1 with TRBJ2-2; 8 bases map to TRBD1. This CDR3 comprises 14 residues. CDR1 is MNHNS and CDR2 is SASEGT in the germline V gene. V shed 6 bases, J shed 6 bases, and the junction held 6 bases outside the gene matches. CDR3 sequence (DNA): TGTGCCAGCAGCAGACAGGGGCGTCCCGGGGAGCTGTTTTTT. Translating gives CASSRQGRPGELFF.

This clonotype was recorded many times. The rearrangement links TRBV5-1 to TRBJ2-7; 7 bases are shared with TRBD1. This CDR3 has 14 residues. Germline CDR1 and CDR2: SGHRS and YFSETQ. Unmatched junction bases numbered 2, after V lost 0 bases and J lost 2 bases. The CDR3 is CASSLATGAYEQYF. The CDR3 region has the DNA TGCGCCAGCAGCTTGGCAACAGGGGCCTACGAGCAGTACTTC.

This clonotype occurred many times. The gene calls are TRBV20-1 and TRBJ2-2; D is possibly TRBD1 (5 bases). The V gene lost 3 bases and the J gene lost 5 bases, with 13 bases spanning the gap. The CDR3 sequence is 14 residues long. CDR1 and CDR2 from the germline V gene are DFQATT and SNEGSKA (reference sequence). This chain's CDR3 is CSASAGWVTGELFF. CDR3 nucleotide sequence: TGCAGTGCTAGCGCAGGGTGGGTTACCGGGGAGCTGTTTTTT.